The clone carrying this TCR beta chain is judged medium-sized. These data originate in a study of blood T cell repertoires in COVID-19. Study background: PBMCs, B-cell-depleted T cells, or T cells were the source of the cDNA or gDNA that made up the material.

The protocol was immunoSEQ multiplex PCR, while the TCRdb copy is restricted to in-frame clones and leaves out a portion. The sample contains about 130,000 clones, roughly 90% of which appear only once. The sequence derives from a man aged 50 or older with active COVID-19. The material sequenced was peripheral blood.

The CDR3 is CASSLPGKNNEQFF. The CDR3 DNA follows: TGTGCCAGCAGCTTACCAGGGAAAAACAATGAGCAGTTCTTC. The rearrangement joins TRBV7-7 to TRBJ2-1; a weak D match, TRBD1 (5 bases). V dropped 2 bases and J dropped 5 bases, with 10 bases sitting between them. The germline CDR1 and CDR2 sequences are SSHAT and FNYEAQ (reference sequence). CDR3 size: 14 residues.